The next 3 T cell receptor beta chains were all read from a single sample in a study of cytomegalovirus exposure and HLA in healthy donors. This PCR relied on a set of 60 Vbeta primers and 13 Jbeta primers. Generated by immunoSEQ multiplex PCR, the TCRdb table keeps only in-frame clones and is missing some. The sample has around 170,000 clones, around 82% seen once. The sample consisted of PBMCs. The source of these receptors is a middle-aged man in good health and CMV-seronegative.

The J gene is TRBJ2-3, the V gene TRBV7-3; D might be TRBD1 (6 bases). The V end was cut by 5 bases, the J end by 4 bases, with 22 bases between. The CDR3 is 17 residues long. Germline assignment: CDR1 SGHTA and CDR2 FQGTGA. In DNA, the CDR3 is TGTGCCAGCAGCCCTCCGGACCTCTTCTGGGGGCCAGATACGCAGTATTTT. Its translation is CASSPPDLFWGPDTQYF.

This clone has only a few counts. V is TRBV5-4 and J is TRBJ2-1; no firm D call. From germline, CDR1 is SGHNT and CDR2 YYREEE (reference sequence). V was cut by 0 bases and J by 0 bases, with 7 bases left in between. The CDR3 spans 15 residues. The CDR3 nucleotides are TGTGCCAGCAGCTTGGGGCGGAGCTCCTACAATGAGCAGTTCTTC. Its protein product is CASSLGRSSYNEQFF.

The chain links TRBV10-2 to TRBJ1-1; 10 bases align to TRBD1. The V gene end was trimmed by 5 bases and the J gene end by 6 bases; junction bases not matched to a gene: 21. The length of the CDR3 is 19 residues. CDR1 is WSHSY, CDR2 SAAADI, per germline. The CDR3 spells CASSRIVGGPGQGLSEAFF. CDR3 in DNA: TGCGCCAGCAGTAGAATAGTTGGGGGACCGGGACAGGGGCTATCTGAAGCTTTCTTT.